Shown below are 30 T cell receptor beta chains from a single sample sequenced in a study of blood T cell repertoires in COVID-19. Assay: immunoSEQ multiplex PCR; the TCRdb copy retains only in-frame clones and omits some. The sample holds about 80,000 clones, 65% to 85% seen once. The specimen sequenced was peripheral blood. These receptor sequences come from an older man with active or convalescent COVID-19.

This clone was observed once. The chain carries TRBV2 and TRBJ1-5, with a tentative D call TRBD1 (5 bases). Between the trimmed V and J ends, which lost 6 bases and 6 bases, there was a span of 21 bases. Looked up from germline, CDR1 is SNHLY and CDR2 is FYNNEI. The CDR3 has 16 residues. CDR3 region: CASRSARAGWIQPQHF. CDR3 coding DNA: TGTGCCAGCAGATCCGCCCGCGCAGGGTGGATTCAGCCCCAGCATTTT.

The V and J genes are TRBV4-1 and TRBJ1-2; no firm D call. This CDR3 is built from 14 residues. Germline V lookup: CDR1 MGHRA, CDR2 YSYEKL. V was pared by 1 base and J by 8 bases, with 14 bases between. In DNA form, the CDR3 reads TGCGCCAGCAGCCAAGGACTTAAACCCCACGGCTACACCTTC. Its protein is CASSQGLKPHGYTF.

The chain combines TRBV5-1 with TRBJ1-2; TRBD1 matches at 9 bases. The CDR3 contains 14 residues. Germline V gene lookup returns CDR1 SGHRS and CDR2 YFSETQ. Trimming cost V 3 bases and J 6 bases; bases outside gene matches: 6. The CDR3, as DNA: TGCGCCAGCAGCTCACCTACAGGGGGCGATGGCTACACCTTC. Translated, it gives CASSSPTGGDGYTF.

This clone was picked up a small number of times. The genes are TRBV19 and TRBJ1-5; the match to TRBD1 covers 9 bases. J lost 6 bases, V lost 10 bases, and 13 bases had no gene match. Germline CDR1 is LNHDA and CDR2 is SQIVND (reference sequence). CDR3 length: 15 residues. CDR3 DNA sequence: TGTGCCACCCTGACGACAGGGGGAAGAGGTCAGCCCCAGCATTTT. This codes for CATLTTGGRGQPQHF.

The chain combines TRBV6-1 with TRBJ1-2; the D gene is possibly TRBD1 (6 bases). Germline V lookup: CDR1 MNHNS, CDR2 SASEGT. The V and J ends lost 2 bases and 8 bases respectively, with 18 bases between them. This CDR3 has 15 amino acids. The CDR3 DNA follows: TGTGCCAGCAGTGAACGTCGGGGGGCCGCGGACGGCTACACCTTC. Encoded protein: CASSERRGAADGYTF.

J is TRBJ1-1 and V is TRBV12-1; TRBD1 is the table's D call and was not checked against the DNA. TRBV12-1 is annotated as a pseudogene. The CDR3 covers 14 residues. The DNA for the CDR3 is TGTGCCAGCAGCACACGGACAGGGAACACTGAAGCTTTCTTT. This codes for CASSTRTGNTEAFF.

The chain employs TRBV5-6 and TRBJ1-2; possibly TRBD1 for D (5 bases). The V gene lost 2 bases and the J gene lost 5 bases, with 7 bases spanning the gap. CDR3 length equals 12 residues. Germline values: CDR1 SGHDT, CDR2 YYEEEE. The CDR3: CASSLRQYGYTF. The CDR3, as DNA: TGTGCCAGCAGCTTAAGACAGTATGGCTACACCTTC.

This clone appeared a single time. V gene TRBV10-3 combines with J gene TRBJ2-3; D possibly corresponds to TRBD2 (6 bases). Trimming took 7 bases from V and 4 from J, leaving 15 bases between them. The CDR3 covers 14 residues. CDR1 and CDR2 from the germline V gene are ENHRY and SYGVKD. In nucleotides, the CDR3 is TGTGCCATCAAAGACAGCGGCGGGGCAGATACGCAGTATTTT. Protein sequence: CAIKDSGGADTQYF.

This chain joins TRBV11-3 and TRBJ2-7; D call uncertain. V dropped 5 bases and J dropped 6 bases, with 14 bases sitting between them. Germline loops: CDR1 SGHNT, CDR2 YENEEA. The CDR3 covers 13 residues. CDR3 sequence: CASSDHSWAEQYF. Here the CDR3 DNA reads TGTGCCAGCAGCGACCACTCGTGGGCCGAGCAGTACTTC.

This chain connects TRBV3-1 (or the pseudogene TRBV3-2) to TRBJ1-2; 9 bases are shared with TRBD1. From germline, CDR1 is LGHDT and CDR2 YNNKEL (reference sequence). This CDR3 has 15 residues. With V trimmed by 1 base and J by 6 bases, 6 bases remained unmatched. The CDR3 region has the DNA TGTGCCAGCAGCCAAGTAGAGGGGACAGGGAATGGCTACACCTTC. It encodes CASSQVEGTGNGYTF.

The CDR3 sequence: CASNHWIGTGGLETQYF. CDR3 nucleotide sequence: TGTGCCAGCAATCACTGGATAGGGACAGGGGGTTTGGAGACCCAGTACTTC. The chain recombines TRBV28 with TRBJ2-5; 11 bases agree with TRBD1. CDR1 and CDR2 (germline): MDHEN, SYDVKM. Unmatched junction bases numbered 15, after V lost 7 bases and J lost 5 bases. The CDR3 sequence is 17 residues long.

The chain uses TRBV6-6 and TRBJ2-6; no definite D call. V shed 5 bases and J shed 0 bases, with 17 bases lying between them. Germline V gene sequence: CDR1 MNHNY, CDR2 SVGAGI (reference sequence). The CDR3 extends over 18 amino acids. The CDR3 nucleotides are TGTGCCAGCAGTCTACTACCTTCACCTAGCTCTGGGGCCAACGTCCTGACTTTC. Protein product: CASSLLPSPSSGANVLTF.

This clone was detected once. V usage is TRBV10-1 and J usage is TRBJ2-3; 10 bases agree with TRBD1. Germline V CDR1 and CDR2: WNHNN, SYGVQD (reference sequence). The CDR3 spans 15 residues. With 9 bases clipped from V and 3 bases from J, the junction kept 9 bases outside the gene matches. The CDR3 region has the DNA TGCGCCAGTACAACCGGGACAGGGGATACAGATACGCAGTATTTT. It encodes CASTTGTGDTDTQYF.

The CDR3 DNA reads TGTGCCAGCAGCGTAGAGGGGGTCGCGGCTACTAATGAAAAACTGTTTTTT. Translation gives CASSVEGVAATNEKLFF. The gene calls are TRBV9 and TRBJ1-4; D perhaps matches TRBD1 (6 bases). Deletions cut 0 bases from V and 2 bases from J, with 14 bases between. CDR1 is SGDLS, CDR2 YYNGEE, per germline. The CDR3 length is 17 residues.

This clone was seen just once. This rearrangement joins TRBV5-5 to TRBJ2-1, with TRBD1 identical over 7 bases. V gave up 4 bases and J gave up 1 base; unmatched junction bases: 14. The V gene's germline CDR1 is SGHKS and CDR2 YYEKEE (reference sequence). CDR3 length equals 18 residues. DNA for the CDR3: TGTGCCAGCAGCAAGGACAGGTCGTCCCTTCTTTCCTACAATGAGCAGTTCTTC. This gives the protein CASSKDRSSLLSYNEQFF.

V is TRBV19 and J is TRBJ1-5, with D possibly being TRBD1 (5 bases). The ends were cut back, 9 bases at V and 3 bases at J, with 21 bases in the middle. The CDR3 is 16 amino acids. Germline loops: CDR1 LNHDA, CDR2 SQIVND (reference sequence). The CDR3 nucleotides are TGTGCCAGCCGCAAGCCCAAAACAGGTTTCAATCAGCCCCAGCATTTT. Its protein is CASRKPKTGFNQPQHF.

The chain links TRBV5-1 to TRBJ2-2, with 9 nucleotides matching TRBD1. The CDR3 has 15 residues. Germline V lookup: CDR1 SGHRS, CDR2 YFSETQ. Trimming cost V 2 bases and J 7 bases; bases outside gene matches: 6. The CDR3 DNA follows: TGCGCCAGCAGCTTTGGGACAGGGTACGGCGGGGAGCTGTTTTTT. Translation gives CASSFGTGYGGELFF.

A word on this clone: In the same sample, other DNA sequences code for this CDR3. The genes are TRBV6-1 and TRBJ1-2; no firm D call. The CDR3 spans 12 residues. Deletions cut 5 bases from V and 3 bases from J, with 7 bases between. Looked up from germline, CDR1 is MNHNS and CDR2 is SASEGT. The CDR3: CASSSGDYGYTF. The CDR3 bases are TGTGCCAGCAGTTCAGGTGACTATGGCTACACCTTC.

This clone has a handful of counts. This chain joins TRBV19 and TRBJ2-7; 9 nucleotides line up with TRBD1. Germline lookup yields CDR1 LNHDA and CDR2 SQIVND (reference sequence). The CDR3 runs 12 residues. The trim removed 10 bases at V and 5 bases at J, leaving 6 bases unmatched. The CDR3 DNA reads TGTGCCACCCGGACAGGGGTTCACGAGCAGTACTTC. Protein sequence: CATRTGVHEQYF. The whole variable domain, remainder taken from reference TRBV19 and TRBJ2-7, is DGGITQSPKYLFRKEGQNVTLSCEQNLNHDAMYWYRQDPGQGLRLIYYSQIVNDFQKGDIAEGYSVSREKKESFPLTVTSAQKNPTAFYLCATRTGVHEQYFGPGTRLTVT.

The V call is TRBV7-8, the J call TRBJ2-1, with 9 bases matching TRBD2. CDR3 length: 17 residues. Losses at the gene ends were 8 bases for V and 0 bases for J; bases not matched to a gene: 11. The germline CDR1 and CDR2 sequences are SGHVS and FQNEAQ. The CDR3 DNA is TGTGCCAGCTTGGGAGCGGGGGGCCCTAGCTCCTACAATGAGCAGTTCTTC. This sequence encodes CASLGAGGPSSYNEQFF. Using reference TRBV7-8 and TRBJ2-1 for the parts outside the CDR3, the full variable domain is GAGVSQSPRYKVAKRGQDVALRCDPISGHVSLFWYQQALGQGPEFLTYFQNEAQLDKSGLPSDRFFAERPEGSVSTLKIQRTQQEDSAVYLCASLGAGGPSSYNEQFFGPGTRLTVL.

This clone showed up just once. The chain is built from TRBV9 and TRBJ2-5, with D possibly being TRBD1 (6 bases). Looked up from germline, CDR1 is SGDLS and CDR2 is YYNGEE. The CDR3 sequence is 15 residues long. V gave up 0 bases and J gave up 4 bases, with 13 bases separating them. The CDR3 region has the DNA TGTGCCAGCAGCGTAGCCAGGGGCTGGGGAGAGACCCAGTACTTC. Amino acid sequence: CASSVARGWGETQYF.

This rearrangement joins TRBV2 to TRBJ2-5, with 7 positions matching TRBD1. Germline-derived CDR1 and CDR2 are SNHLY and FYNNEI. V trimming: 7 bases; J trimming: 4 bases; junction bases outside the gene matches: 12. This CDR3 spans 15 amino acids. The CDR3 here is CASMDRSLRGETQYF. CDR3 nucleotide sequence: TGTGCCAGCATGGACAGGTCCCTTAGGGGAGAGACCCAGTACTTC.

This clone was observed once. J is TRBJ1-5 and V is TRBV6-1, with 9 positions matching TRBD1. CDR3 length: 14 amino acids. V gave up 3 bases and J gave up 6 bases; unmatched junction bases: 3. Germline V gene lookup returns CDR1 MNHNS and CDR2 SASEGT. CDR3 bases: TGTGCCAGCAGTGAGACAGGGGGGGTTCAGCCCCAGCATTTT. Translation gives CASSETGGVQPQHF.

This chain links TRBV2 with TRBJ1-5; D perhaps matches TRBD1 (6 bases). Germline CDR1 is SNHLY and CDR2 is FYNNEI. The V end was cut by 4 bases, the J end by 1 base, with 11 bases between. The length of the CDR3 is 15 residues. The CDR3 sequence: CASSVGAGSNQPQHF. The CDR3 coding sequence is TGTGCCAGCAGTGTGGGGGCAGGGAGCAATCAGCCCCAGCATTTT.

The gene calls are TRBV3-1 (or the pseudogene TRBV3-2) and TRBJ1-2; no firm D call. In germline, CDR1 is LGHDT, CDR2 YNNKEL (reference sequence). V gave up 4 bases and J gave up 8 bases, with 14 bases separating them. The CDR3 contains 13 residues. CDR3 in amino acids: CASSPGNHGGYTF. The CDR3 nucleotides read TGTGCCAGCAGCCCCGGGAATCATGGGGGCTACACCTTC.

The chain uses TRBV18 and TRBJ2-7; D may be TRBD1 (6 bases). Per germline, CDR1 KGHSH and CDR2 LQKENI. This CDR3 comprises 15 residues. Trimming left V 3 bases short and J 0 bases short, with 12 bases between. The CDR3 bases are TGTGCCAGCTCACCCGGACAGCGGAGCTCCTACGAGCAGTACTTC. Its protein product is CASSPGQRSSYEQYF.

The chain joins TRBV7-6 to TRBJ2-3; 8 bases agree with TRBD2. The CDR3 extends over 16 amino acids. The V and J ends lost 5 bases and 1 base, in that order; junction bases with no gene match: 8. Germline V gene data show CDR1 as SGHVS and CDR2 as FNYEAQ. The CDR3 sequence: CASSLRTGGGTDTQYF. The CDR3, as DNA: TGTGCCAGCAGCCTCCGAACGGGGGGGGGCACAGATACGCAGTATTTT.

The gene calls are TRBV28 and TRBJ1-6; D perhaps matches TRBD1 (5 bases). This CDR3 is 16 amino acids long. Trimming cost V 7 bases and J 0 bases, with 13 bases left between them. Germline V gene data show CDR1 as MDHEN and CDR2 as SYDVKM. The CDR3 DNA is TGTGCCAGCAAAAACAGGAAATCCTCCTATAATTCACCCCTCCACTTT. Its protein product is CASKNRKSSYNSPLHF.

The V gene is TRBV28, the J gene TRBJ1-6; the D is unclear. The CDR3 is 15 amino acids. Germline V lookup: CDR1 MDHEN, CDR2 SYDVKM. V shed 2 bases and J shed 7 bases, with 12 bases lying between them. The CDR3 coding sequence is TGTGCCAGCAGTTTAATTACAGCTCTAAATTCACCCCTCCACTTT. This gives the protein CASSLITALNSPLHF.

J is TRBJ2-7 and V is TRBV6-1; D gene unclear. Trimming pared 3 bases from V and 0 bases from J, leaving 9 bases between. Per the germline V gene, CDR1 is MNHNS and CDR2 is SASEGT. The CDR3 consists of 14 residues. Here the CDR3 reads CASSEALYSYEQYF. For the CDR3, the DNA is TGTGCCAGCAGTGAGGCCTTATACTCCTACGAGCAGTACTTC.